This entry lists 9 T cell receptor beta chains sequenced from one sample in a study of OX40 agonist ivuxolimab in advanced cancers. TCRdb's table, derived via immunoSEQ multiplex PCR, lists solely in-frame clones and lacks some. The sample comprises 80,000 or so clones, about 93% of which are singletons, and roughly an eighth rests with the top ten. The sequencing used CD4+ or CD8+ T cells sorted from blood, collected in a trial of the OX40 agonist ivuxolimab. The source is an adult with an advanced solid tumor such as melanoma, head and neck, liver or kidney cancer.

The V and J genes are TRBV4-3 and TRBJ2-2; D is undetermined. This CDR3 comprises 15 residues. With 0 bases removed from V and 6 bases from J, the gap between germline ends came to 11 bases. Germline V gene data show CDR1 as LGHNA and CDR2 as YSLEER. CDR3 region: CASSQESGGAGELFF. CDR3 DNA sequence: TGCGCCAGCAGCCAAGAGTCTGGCGGAGCCGGGGAGCTGTTTTTT.

This sequence joins TRBV4-1 and TRBJ2-3; TRBD2 matches at 8 bases. J was trimmed by 2 bases and V by 1 base; bases with no gene match: 2. This CDR3 comprises 15 residues. The germline V gene encodes CDR1 MGHRA and CDR2 YSYEKL. The CDR3 region is CASSQVLAVTDTQYF. DNA of the CDR3: TGCGCCAGCAGCCAAGTACTAGCGGTCACAGATACGCAGTATTTT.

This clone has a single count. This rearrangement joins TRBV6-5 to TRBJ2-7; the D is unclear. This CDR3 has 15 residues. Germline V lookup: CDR1 MNHEY, CDR2 SVGAGI. V gave up 0 bases and J gave up 0 bases, with 9 bases separating them. The CDR3 sequence: CASSYSTGRSYEQYF. CDR3 bases: TGTGCCAGCAGTTACTCGACCGGCCGCTCCTACGAGCAGTACTTC.

This chain links TRBV5-8 with TRBJ2-2; no reliable D call. Germline CDR1 is SGHTS and CDR2 is YDEGEE. Trimming cost V 0 bases and J 0 bases, with 9 bases left between them. This CDR3 region has 16 residues. CDR3 bases: TGTGCCAGCAGCTTGGTAGGAATCGCGAACACCGGGGAGCTGTTTTTT. It yields the protein CASSLVGIANTGELFF.

V and J are TRBV5-6 and TRBJ1-1; D gene unclear. Germline V gene lookup returns CDR1 SGHDT and CDR2 YYEEEE. Trimming took off 5 bases at V and 2 bases at J, with 10 bases between the two ends. CDR3 length: 13 residues. CDR3 coding DNA: TGTGCCAGCAGGTCCGGGATCAACACTGAAGCTTTCTTT. The encoded protein is CASRSGINTEAFF.

The chain uses TRBV5-4 and TRBJ2-5; D might be TRBD1 (5 bases). Germline loops: CDR1 SGHNT, CDR2 YYREEE (reference sequence). V gave up 1 base and J gave up 4 bases, with 11 bases separating them. The CDR3 has 14 amino acids. DNA for the CDR3: TGTGCCAGCAGCTTGTTTCAGGGAACAGAGACCCAGTACTTC. Its translation is CASSLFQGTETQYF.

The genes are TRBV14 and TRBJ1-2; D is unresolved. V was cut by 4 bases and J by 0 bases, with 6 bases left in between. The CDR3 length is 13 residues. Germline CDR1 and CDR2: SGHDN and FVKESK. The CDR3 DNA is TGTGCCAGCAGCCCCGGAACTAACTATGGCTACACCTTC. Protein: CASSPGTNYGYTF.

V usage is TRBV29-1 and J usage is TRBJ1-1; D perhaps matches TRBD1 (6 bases). This CDR3 contains 16 residues. Trimming took off 0 bases at V and 0 bases at J, with 14 bases between the two ends. Germline values: CDR1 SQVTM, CDR2 ANQGSEA. The CDR3 DNA reads as TGCAGCGTTGAAGATAGGGGGGTAGGAATGAACACTGAAGCTTTCTTT. It specifies CSVEDRGVGMNTEAFF.

CDR3 residues: CASSFTGGGTDTQYF. The CDR3 DNA follows: TGTGCCAGCAGCTTCACCGGGGGGGGCACAGATACGCAGTATTTT. This sequence joins TRBV11-3 and TRBJ2-3; 8 bases fit TRBD2. Germline trimming cut 3 bases from V and 1 base from J; bases unmatched to any gene: 3. This CDR3 is 15 amino acids long. Germline V gene lookup returns CDR1 SGHNT and CDR2 YENEEA.